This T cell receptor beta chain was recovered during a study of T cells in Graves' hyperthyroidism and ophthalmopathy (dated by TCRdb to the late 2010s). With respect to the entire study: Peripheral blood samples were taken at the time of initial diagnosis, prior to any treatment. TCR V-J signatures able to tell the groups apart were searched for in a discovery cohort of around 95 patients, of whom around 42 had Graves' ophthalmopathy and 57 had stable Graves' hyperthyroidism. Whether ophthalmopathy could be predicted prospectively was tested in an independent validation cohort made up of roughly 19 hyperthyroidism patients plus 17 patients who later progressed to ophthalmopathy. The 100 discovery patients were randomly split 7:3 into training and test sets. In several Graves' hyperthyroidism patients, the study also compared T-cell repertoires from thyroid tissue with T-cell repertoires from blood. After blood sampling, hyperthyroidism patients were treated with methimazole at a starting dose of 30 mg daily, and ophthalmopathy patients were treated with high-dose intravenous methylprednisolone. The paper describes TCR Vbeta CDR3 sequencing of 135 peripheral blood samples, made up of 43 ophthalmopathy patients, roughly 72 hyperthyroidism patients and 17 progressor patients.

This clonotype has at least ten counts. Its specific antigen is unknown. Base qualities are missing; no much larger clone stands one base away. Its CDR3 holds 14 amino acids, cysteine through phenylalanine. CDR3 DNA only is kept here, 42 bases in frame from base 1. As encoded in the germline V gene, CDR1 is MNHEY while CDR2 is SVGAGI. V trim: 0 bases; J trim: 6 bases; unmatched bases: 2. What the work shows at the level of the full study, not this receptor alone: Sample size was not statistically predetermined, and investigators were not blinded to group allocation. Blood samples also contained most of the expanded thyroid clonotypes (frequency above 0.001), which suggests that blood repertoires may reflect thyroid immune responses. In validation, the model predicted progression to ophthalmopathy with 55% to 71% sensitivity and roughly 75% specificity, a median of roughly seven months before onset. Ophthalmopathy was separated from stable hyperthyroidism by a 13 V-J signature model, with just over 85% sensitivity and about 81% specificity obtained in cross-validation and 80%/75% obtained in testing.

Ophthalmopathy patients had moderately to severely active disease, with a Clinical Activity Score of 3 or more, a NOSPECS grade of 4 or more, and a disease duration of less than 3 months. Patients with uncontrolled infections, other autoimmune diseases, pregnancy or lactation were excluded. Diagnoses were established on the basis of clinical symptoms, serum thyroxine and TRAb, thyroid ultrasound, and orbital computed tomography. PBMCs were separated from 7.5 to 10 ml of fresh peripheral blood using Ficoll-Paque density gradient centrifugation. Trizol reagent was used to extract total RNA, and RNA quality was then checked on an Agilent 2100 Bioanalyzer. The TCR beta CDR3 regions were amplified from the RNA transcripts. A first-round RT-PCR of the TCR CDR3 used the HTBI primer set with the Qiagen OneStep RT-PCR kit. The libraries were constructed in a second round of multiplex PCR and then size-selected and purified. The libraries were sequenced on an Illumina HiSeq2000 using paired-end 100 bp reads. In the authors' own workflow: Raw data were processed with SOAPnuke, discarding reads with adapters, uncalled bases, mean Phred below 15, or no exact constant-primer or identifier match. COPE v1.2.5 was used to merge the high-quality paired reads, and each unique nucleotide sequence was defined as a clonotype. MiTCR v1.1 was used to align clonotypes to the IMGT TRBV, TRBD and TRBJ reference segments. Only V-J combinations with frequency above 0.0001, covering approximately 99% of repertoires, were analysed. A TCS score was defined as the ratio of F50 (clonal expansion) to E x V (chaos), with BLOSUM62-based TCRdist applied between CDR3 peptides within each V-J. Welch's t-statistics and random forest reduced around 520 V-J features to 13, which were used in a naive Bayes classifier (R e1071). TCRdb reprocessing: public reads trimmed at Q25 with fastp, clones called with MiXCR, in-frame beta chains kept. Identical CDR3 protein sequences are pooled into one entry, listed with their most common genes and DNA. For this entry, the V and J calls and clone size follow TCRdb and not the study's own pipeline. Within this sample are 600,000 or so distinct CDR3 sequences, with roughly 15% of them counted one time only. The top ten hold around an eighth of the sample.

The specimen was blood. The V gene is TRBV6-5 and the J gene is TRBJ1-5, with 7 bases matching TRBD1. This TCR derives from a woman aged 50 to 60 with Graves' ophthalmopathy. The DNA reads TGTGCCAGCAGTTACTCGCAGGGGGGTCAGCCCCAGCATTTT. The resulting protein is CASSYSQGGQPQHF.